These 30 T cell receptor beta chains originate from one sample sequenced in a study of a mutant IDH1 vaccine in newly diagnosed glioma. The time point is: baseline, week 1 (first vaccination visit). The treatment here: pre-vaccination baseline after standard-of-care therapy. The data were produced by immunoSEQ multiplex PCR, yet TCRdb's version contains in-frame clones alone and is incomplete. This table holds about 92,000 clones, around 80% found once. Material: PBMCs, obtained from a glioma patient treated with radiotherapy, temozolomide or both. The receptors derive from a man aged 35 to 55 with glioma.

CDR3 loop: CASSEALRQGSDTQYF. The CDR3 DNA is TGTGCCAGCAGTGAAGCGCTTAGACAGGGCTCCGATACGCAGTATTTT. J is TRBJ2-3 and V is TRBV2; 7 bases map to TRBD1. The CDR3 extends over 16 amino acids. Trimming cost V 0 bases and J 6 bases; bases outside gene matches: 9. The germline CDR1 and CDR2 sequences are SNHLY and FYNNEI. The full variable domain, completed using reference TRBV2 and TRBJ2-3, is EPEVTQTPSHQVTQMGQEVILRCVPISNHLYFYWYRQILGQKVEFLVSFYNNEISEKSEIFDDQFSVERPDGSNFTLKIRSTKLEDSAMYFCASSEALRQGSDTQYFGPGTRLTVL.

This chain uses TRBV7-9 with TRBJ2-5; no definite D call. V lost 0 bases to trimming and J lost 1 base, with 6 bases between them. Germline V lookup: CDR1 SEHNR, CDR2 FQNEAQ (reference sequence). The CDR3 runs 14 residues. The DNA of the CDR3 is TGTGCCAGCAGCTTAGCGATTATCCAAGAGACCCAGTACTTC. Protein sequence: CASSLAIIQETQYF.

The chain joins TRBV5-4 to TRBJ1-2; the match to TRBD1 covers 10 bases. With 0 bases clipped from V and 6 bases from J, the junction kept 5 bases outside the gene matches. CDR1 SGHNT and CDR2 YYREEE come from the germline V gene (reference sequence). The CDR3 extends over 15 amino acids. CDR3 in amino acids: CASSLGPGTGDGYTF. CDR3 bases: TGTGCCAGCAGCTTGGGTCCCGGGACAGGGGATGGCTACACCTTC. The full variable domain, in which reference TRBV5-4 and TRBJ1-2 provide the parts outside the CDR3, is ETGVTQSPTHLIKTRGQQVTLRCSSQSGHNTVSWYQQALGQGPQFIFQYYREEENGRGNFPPRFSGLQFPNYSSELNVNALELDDSALYLCASSLGPGTGDGYTFGSGTRLTVV.

The V and J genes are TRBV6-1 and TRBJ1-4; a possible D gene is TRBD1 (6 bases). The V end was cut by 6 bases, the J end by 7 bases, with 15 bases between. The CDR3 has 14 residues. Germline CDR1 and CDR2: MNHNS and SASEGT. CDR3 coding DNA: TGTGCCAGCAGCCAAACACAGGGAGGTGAAAAACTGTTTTTT. It translates to CASSQTQGGEKLFF.

V and J are TRBV2 and TRBJ2-5; 7 nucleotides match TRBD2. This CDR3 contains 15 residues. Germline CDR1 reads SNHLY; CDR2 reads FYNNEI. J lost 1 base, V lost 3 bases, and 5 bases had no gene match. DNA of the CDR3: TGTGCCAGCAGTGATCCTAGCGGAGCCCAAGAGACCCAGTACTTC. This codes for CASSDPSGAQETQYF.

The chain uses TRBV7-9 and TRBJ1-6; TRBD1 is a possible D gene (5 bases). This CDR3 has 14 residues. Germline values: CDR1 SEHNR, CDR2 FQNEAQ (reference sequence). Deletions cut 5 bases from V and 6 bases from J, with 11 bases between. The CDR3, as DNA: TGTGCCAGCAGCCGGGGGGTTTCTAATTCACCCCTCCACTTT. It yields the protein CASSRGVSNSPLHF.

V gene TRBV4-2 combines with J gene TRBJ1-1; D gene unclear. Germline V lookup: CDR1 LGHNA, CDR2 YNFKEQ. The CDR3 spans 14 residues. The V gene lost 0 bases and the J gene lost 4 bases, with 9 bases spanning the gap. CDR3 bases: TGTGCCAGCAGCCAAGATCTAGGAAGCACTGAAGCTTTCTTT. Its translation: CASSQDLGSTEAFF.

DNA for the CDR3: TGTGCCAGCAGCTTACGACAGGGAAGGGTCACCGGGGAGCTGTTTTTT. Protein product: CASSLRQGRVTGELFF. The chain uses TRBV7-2 and TRBJ2-2; 7 positions match TRBD1. Germline V gives CDR1 SGHTA, CDR2 FQGNSA. The junction had 7 bases not matched to a gene; V was cut back by 2 bases and J by 4 bases. The CDR3 has 16 amino acids.

This chain links TRBV9 with TRBJ1-2; 9 nucleotides align to TRBD1. Germline loops: CDR1 SGDLS, CDR2 YYNGEE. The CDR3 runs 14 residues. The junction had 3 bases not matched to a gene; V was cut back by 0 bases and J by 6 bases. CDR3 residues: CASSVAQGAHGYTF. CDR3 bases: TGTGCCAGCAGCGTAGCACAGGGGGCACATGGCTACACCTTC.

The genes are TRBV30 and TRBJ1-4, with TRBD1 as a possible D gene (5 bases). Germline assignment: CDR1 GTSNPN and CDR2 SVGIG (reference sequence). The germline V and J ends were trimmed by 3 bases and 3 bases, with 11 bases remaining between them. The CDR3 loop spans 14 amino acids. This CDR3 is CAWSTGTPNEKLFF. The CDR3 coding sequence is TGTGCCTGGAGCACCGGGACTCCTAATGAAAAACTGTTTTTT. Full variable domain (remainder filled in from reference TRBV30 and TRBJ1-4): SQTIHQWPATLVQPVGSPLSLECTVEGTSNPNLYWYRQAAGRGLQLLFYSVGIGQISSEVPQNLSASRPQDRQFILSSKKLLLSDSGFYLCAWSTGTPNEKLFFGSGTQLSVL.

The V call is TRBV6-5, the J call TRBJ1-3; D not certain. CDR1 is MNHEY, CDR2 SVGAGI, per germline. Between the trimmed V and J ends, which lost 0 bases and 0 bases, there was a span of 9 bases. The CDR3 length is 16 residues. Here the CDR3 DNA reads TGTGCCAGCAGTTACTCGTTTGAGAGCTCTGGAAACACCATATATTTT. Protein product: CASSYSFESSGNTIYF.

The chain employs TRBV5-6 and TRBJ2-3; D not resolved. The CDR3 is 16 amino acids. CDR1 is SGHDT, CDR2 YYEEEE, per germline. Trimming removed 0 bases at V and 0 bases at J, with 11 bases between. The chain's CDR3 is CASSLAVQPSTDTQYF. The CDR3 DNA is TGTGCCAGCAGCTTGGCGGTCCAACCCAGCACAGATACGCAGTATTTT.

This chain links TRBV5-1 with TRBJ2-3; TRBD2 matches at 13 bases. CDR1 and CDR2 (germline): SGHRS, YFSETQ. With V trimmed by 4 bases and J by 10 bases, 12 bases remained unmatched. This CDR3 has 16 residues. CDR3 coding DNA: TGCGCCAGCAGCAGAGGACTAGCGGGGGTCGTGGGACCGCAGTATTTT. Translated, it gives CASSRGLAGVVGPQYF.

The chain carries TRBV7-6 and TRBJ2-1, with 7 bases matching TRBD2. This CDR3 comprises 12 residues. J lost 9 bases, V lost 1 base, and 0 bases had no gene match. CDR1 and CDR2 from the germline V gene are SGHVS and FNYEAQ. The CDR3 coding sequence is TGTGCCAGCAGCTTAGGGGAGGGTGAGCAGTTCTTC. Translated: CASSLGEGEQFF.

The gene calls are TRBV7-2 and TRBJ1-5, with D hard to call. This CDR3 contains 15 residues. Trimming cost V 5 bases and J 3 bases, with 14 bases left between them. Per germline, CDR1 SGHTA and CDR2 FQGNSA. The CDR3 reads CASSPEYRTNQPQHF. The CDR3 DNA reads TGTGCCAGCAGCCCCGAATACAGAACCAATCAGCCCCAGCATTTT.

The chain is built from TRBV7-9 and TRBJ2-3; no reliable D call. Germline V CDR1 and CDR2: SEHNR, FQNEAQ (reference sequence). The CDR3 extends over 16 amino acids. V was clipped by 0 bases and J by 5 bases, with 15 bases between them. As DNA, the CDR3 is TGTGCCAGCAGCTTAGCGGCGCTTAGCTGGGGAGATACGCAGTATTTT. This codes for CASSLAALSWGDTQYF.

This rearrangement joins TRBV5-6 to TRBJ2-7; D is unresolved. Trimming shortened V by 3 bases and J by 0 bases, and 4 bases separated the two germline ends. Germline CDR1 is SGHDT and CDR2 is YYEEEE. This CDR3 is built from 12 residues. The CDR3: CASSSLSYEQYF. DNA for the CDR3: TGTGCCAGCAGCTCCCTCTCCTACGAGCAGTACTTC.

J is TRBJ2-1 and V is TRBV11-2, with D possibly TRBD1 on 5 matching bases. Germline CDR1 is SGHAT and CDR2 is FQNNGV. Trimming removed 2 bases at V and 1 base at J, with 9 bases between. The CDR3 has 15 amino acids. The chain's CDR3 is CASSLQGNSYNEQFF. The DNA of the CDR3 is TGTGCCAGCAGCTTACAGGGCAATTCCTACAATGAGCAGTTCTTC.

The genes are TRBV18 and TRBJ2-2; 7 bases are a match to TRBD1. The CDR3 contains 13 residues. The J segment lost 5 bases and the V segment lost 6 bases, leaving 3 bases of the junction unmatched. Germline-derived CDR1 and CDR2 are KGHSH and LQKENI. The CDR3 region has the DNA TGTGCCAGCTCGGGACAGAAAACCGGGGAGCTGTTTTTT. Translation: CASSGQKTGELFF.

This clone has more than one count but fewer than ten. V usage is TRBV19 and J usage is TRBJ2-5, with D uncertain. V was clipped by 1 base and J by 4 bases, with 10 bases between them. Germline V gives CDR1 LNHDA, CDR2 SQIVND (reference sequence). CDR3 size: 14 residues. CDR3 coding DNA: TGTGCCAGTAGTATAGCGGGCAACGGAGAGACCCAGTACTTC. Translating gives CASSIAGNGETQYF. Together with reference TRBV19 and TRBJ2-5, the CDR3 gives the full variable domain: DGGITQSPKYLFRKEGQNVTLSCEQNLNHDAMYWYRQDPGQGLRLIYYSQIVNDFQKGDIAEGYSVSREKKESFPLTVTSAQKNPTAFYLCASSIAGNGETQYFGPGTRLLVL.

In this sample, this clone turned up a few times. This chain joins TRBV18 and TRBJ1-1; no firm D call. The germline gives CDR1 KGHSH, CDR2 LQKENI. Trimming pared 0 bases from V and 9 bases from J, leaving 11 bases between. The CDR3 loop spans 13 amino acids. The DNA for the CDR3 is TGTGCCAGCTCACCACCTGAGGCAGAAAAAGCTTTCTTT. Translating gives CASSPPEAEKAFF.

This chain connects TRBV27 to TRBJ2-1; the D gene is possibly TRBD1 (6 bases). CDR3 length equals 13 residues. Trimming removed 4 bases at V and 7 bases at J, with 11 bases between. Per germline, CDR1 MNHEY and CDR2 SMNVEV (reference sequence). CDR3 nucleotides: TGTGCCAGCAGTTCGGACAGTAGGAATGAGCAGTTCTTC. Amino acid sequence: CASSSDSRNEQFF.

This clone was seen a single time. The chain couples TRBV11-3 to TRBJ2-5; TRBD1 aligns across 8 bases. This CDR3 has 16 residues. V lost 5 bases and J lost 4; bases outside the gene matches: 12. The germline V gene has CDR1 SGHNT and CDR2 YENEEA. The DNA of the CDR3 is TGTGCCAGCAGCCAGGGCTGGGCAGGGGGCGGAGAGACCCAGTACTTC. This codes for CASSQGWAGGGETQYF.

V and J are TRBV5-1 and TRBJ2-7; 8 bases map to TRBD1. Germline V lookup: CDR1 SGHRS, CDR2 YFSETQ. The junction had 5 bases not matched to a gene; V was cut back by 0 bases and J by 3 bases. The CDR3 has 15 amino acids. DNA for the CDR3: TGCGCCAGCAGCTTGGCACCACAGGGGGGCTACGAGCAGTACTTC. Its translation: CASSLAPQGGYEQYF.

This chain joins TRBV10-2 and TRBJ1-2; D remains unclear. V was trimmed by 1 base and J by 4 bases, leaving 4 bases between them. Germline V gene sequence: CDR1 WSHSY, CDR2 SAAADI. The length of the CDR3 is 12 residues. CDR3 loop: CASSEYLYGYTF. The CDR3 region has the DNA TGCGCCAGCAGTGAGTACCTCTATGGCTACACCTTC.

This chain connects TRBV5-4 to TRBJ2-2; D is possibly TRBD1 (5 bases). Looked up from germline, CDR1 is SGHNT and CDR2 is YYREEE (reference sequence). V lost 3 bases and J 6 bases, leaving 9 bases between the germline ends. CDR3 length: 13 residues. CDR3 in DNA: TGTGCCAGCAGCTCACCAGGGCCCGGGGAGCTGTTTTTT. It encodes CASSSPGPGELFF.

The chain couples TRBV7-9 to TRBJ2-3; D is uncertain. Germline V gene data show CDR1 as SEHNR and CDR2 as FQNEAQ (reference sequence). This CDR3 spans 15 amino acids. The V end was cut by 1 base, the J end by 0 bases, with 8 bases between. CDR3: CASSLGATSTDTQYF. CDR3 nucleotide sequence: TGTGCCAGCAGCTTAGGAGCGACTAGCACAGATACGCAGTATTTT.

This chain uses TRBV27 with TRBJ1-4; TRBD1 might be the D (5 bases). Trimming stripped 2 bases from V and 6 bases from J, with 19 bases between. The CDR3 spans 17 residues. Germline V gene sequence: CDR1 MNHEY, CDR2 SMNVEV (reference sequence). CDR3 loop: CASSLEFETASHEKLFF. The CDR3 coding sequence is TGTGCCAGCAGTTTAGAATTTGAGACAGCTTCACATGAAAAACTGTTTTTT. The whole variable domain, filled in from reference TRBV27 and TRBJ1-4, reads EAQVTQNPRYLITVTGKKLTVTCSQNMNHEYMSWYRQDPGLGLRQIYYSMNVEVTDKGDVPEGYKVSRKEKRNFPLILESPSPNQTSLYFCASSLEFETASHEKLFFGSGTQLSVL.

This rearrangement joins TRBV15 to TRBJ1-4; D is ambiguous. This CDR3 spans 12 amino acids. Germline CDR1 is LNHNV and CDR2 is YYDKDF (reference sequence). Trimming stripped 2 bases from V and 3 bases from J, with 1 base between. The CDR3 loop reads CATSRSNEKLFF. The CDR3 coding sequence is TGTGCCACCAGCAGATCTAATGAAAAACTGTTTTTT.

This rearrangement joins TRBV4-2 to TRBJ2-2; TRBD2 matches at 8 bases. The V and J ends lost 1 base and 2 bases, in that order; junction bases with no gene match: 12. Looked up from germline, CDR1 is LGHNA and CDR2 is YNFKEQ. CDR3 length: 19 residues. CDR3 bases: TGTGCCAGCAGCCAAGCCCGGGGGGGAACCTTTCTTAACACCGGGGAGCTGTTTTTT. Its protein product is CASSQARGGTFLNTGELFF.